This passage covers 30 T cell receptor beta chains from one sample sequenced in a study of breast tumors, draining lymph nodes, adjacent tissues. TCRdb ran MiXCR on the multiplex PCR reads and lists one entry per CDR3 protein. In the table there are some 22,000 distinct CDR3 sequences, roughly 58% of which are singletons. The sample was breast tumor tissue. The receptors here all came from a female donor with breast cancer. Some clones in this sample may be carry-over from other donors' samples.

The chain employs TRBV20-1 and TRBJ2-7; 10 bases fit TRBD2. This CDR3 spans 17 amino acids. Trimming cost V 3 bases and J 9 bases; bases outside gene matches: 20. Looked up from germline, CDR1 is DFQATT and CDR2 is SNEGSKA (reference sequence). The CDR3 DNA is TGCAGTGCTAGTGCCCTAGCGGGAGAGGCTGTCACCTGCGGGCAGTACTTC. This translates into CSASALAGEAVTCGQYF.

The CDR3 loop is CASSGGNTIYF. CDR3 in DNA: TGCGCCAGCAGCGGAGGAAACACCATATATTTT. The V gene is TRBV5-1, the J gene TRBJ1-3, with unresolved D. Per the germline V gene, CDR1 is SGHRS and CDR2 is YFSETQ. V shed 4 bases and J shed 4 bases, with 3 bases lying between them. This CDR3 has 11 amino acids.

The V gene is TRBV12-5, the J gene TRBJ2-3, with TRBD2 matching 7 bases. The CDR3 totals 14 residues. V trimming: 1 base; J trimming: 5 bases; junction bases outside the gene matches: 3. Germline V gene sequence: CDR1 LGHNT, CDR2 FRNRAP. The CDR3 reads CASGLGTRVDTQYF. The CDR3 DNA follows: TGTGCTAGTGGTTTGGGGACTAGAGTAGATACGCAGTATTTT.

The rearrangement joins TRBV18 to TRBJ2-5; D remains ambiguous. CDR1 and CDR2 (germline): KGHSH, LQKENI. There are 12 residues in the CDR3. The V end was cut by 4 bases, the J end by 4 bases, with 7 bases between. The CDR3 here is CASSLDRETQYF. CDR3 coding DNA: TGTGCCAGCTCACTTGACCGAGAGACCCAGTACTTC. The full variable domain, in which reference TRBV18 and TRBJ2-5 provide the parts outside the CDR3, is NAGVMQNPRHLVRRRGQEARLRCSPMKGHSHVYWYRQLPEEGLKFMVYLQKENIIDESGMPKERFSAEFPKEGPSILRIQQVVRGDSAAYFCASSLDRETQYFGPGTRLLVL.

This clonotype was picked up many times. The J gene is TRBJ1-4, the V gene TRBV28; 7 bases are a match to TRBD1. The CDR3 consists of 13 residues. Germline V gene data show CDR1 as MDHEN and CDR2 as SYDVKM. V dropped 10 bases and J dropped 6; count of bases not matched to a gene: 8. Here the CDR3 reads CATLTGWDEKLFF. The CDR3 DNA reads TGTGCCACTTTGACAGGGTGGGATGAAAAACTGTTTTTT.

The V gene is TRBV13, the J gene TRBJ2-7; 12 positions match TRBD2. Germline V gene lookup returns CDR1 PRHDT and CDR2 FYEKMQ (reference sequence). Losses at the gene ends were 7 bases for V and 5 bases for J; bases not matched to a gene: 3. This CDR3 is 13 amino acids long. CDR3 region: CASTLAGGNEQYF. The CDR3 nucleotides are TGTGCCAGCACACTAGCGGGGGGTAACGAGCAGTACTTC.

The chain links TRBV7-8 to TRBJ2-1; a weak D match, TRBD1 (5 bases). V was shortened by 4 bases and J by 0 bases, with 13 bases between the two germline ends. The CDR3 runs to 16 residues. Germline lookup yields CDR1 SGHVS and CDR2 FQNEAQ. CDR3 sequence reads: CASSSTTELSYNEQFF. The CDR3 DNA reads TGTGCCAGCAGCTCGACGACAGAACTCTCCTACAATGAGCAGTTCTTC.

The chain employs TRBV30 and TRBJ1-4, with TRBD1 matching 10 bases. This CDR3 contains 16 residues. Germline V gene sequence: CDR1 GTSNPN, CDR2 SVGIG (reference sequence). V lost 0 bases to trimming and J lost 5 bases; unmatched junction nucleotides: 6. The CDR3 DNA reads TGTGCCTGGAGTGTACCGACAGGGGGCCTCAATGAAAAACTGTTTTTT. It encodes CAWSVPTGGLNEKLFF.

The chain employs TRBV19 and TRBJ1-6; TRBD1 is a possible D gene (6 bases). Trimming cost V 4 bases and J 7 bases, with 14 bases left between them. CDR1 is LNHDA and CDR2 is SQIVND in the germline V gene (reference sequence). CDR3 length: 15 amino acids. CDR3 bases: TGTGCCAGTAGTACCCTGGACAGTCGAAATTCACCCCTCCACTTT. Translated: CASSTLDSRNSPLHF. Together with reference TRBV19 and TRBJ1-6, the CDR3 gives the full variable domain: DGGITQSPKYLFRKEGQNVTLSCEQNLNHDAMYWYRQDPGQGLRLIYYSQIVNDFQKGDIAEGYSVSREKKESFPLTVTSAQKNPTAFYLCASSTLDSRNSPLHFGNGTRLTVT.

This clonotype was observed at least ten times. This chain connects TRBV12-5 to TRBJ2-3; 7 nucleotides line up with TRBD1. CDR1 and CDR2 from the germline V gene are LGHNT and FRNRAP. CDR3 length: 13 residues. V shed 5 bases, J shed 4 bases, and the junction held 3 bases outside the gene matches. Written as DNA, the CDR3 is TGTGCTAGTGGTGTCGACAGGGCAGATACGCAGTATTTT. Protein product: CASGVDRADTQYF.

This clonotype was found many times. The J gene is TRBJ2-7, the V gene TRBV28, with D perhaps TRBD1 or TRBD2 (5 bases each). V was shortened by 6 bases and J by 4 bases, with 16 bases between the two germline ends. CDR3 length: 14 amino acids. CDR1 is MDHEN, CDR2 SYDVKM, per germline. The CDR3 region is CASRTPGRMYEQYF. For the CDR3, the DNA is TGTGCCAGCAGAACGCCGGGACGCATGTACGAGCAGTACTTC.

The chain is built from TRBV2 and TRBJ2-3; TRBD2 matches 11 bases. CDR1 and CDR2 from the germline V gene are SNHLY and FYNNEI. This CDR3 is 14 amino acids long. V shed 6 bases, J shed 7 bases, and the junction held 6 bases outside the gene matches. CDR3: CASRGTSGSHTQYF. The CDR3 DNA sequence: TGTGCCAGCAGGGGGACTAGCGGTTCGCATACGCAGTATTTT.

This clonotype was seen ten or more times. V is TRBV10-2 and J is TRBJ2-3, with a possible D match to TRBD2 (6 bases). This CDR3 is 16 amino acids long. V shed 5 bases and J shed 1 base, with 16 bases lying between them. The V gene's germline CDR1 is WSHSY and CDR2 SAAADI. CDR3 in amino acids: CASSIRAGRGTDTQYF. For the CDR3, the DNA is TGCGCCAGCAGTATTCGAGCGGGTCGTGGCACAGATACGCAGTATTTT.

This clonotype was seen repeatedly, ten times or more. The chain joins TRBV9 to TRBJ2-5; 11 bases match TRBD1. The CDR3 consists of 20 residues. Trimming removed 4 bases from V and 2 bases from J; junction bases left unmatched: 19. Per the germline V gene, CDR1 is SGDLS and CDR2 is YYNGEE. In nucleotides, the CDR3 is TGTGCCAGCAGCCTCGCAGGGGGAAAATCCGGGACAGGGGGGCAAGAGACCCAGTACTTC. It translates to CASSLAGGKSGTGGQETQYF. Using reference TRBV9 and TRBJ2-5 for the parts outside the CDR3, the full variable domain is DSGVTQTPKHLITATGQRVTLRCSPRSGDLSVYWYQQSLDQGLQFLIQYYNGEERAKGNILERFSAQQFPDLHSELNLSSLELGDSALYFCASSLAGGKSGTGGQETQYFGPGTRLLVL.

This clonotype was counted at least ten times. This chain uses TRBV11-3 with TRBJ2-3; D is perhaps TRBD2 (5 bases). The CDR3 loop spans 14 amino acids. Germline V gene sequence: CDR1 SGHNT, CDR2 YENEEA. V dropped 5 bases and J dropped 0 bases, with 9 bases sitting between them. The CDR3 loop is CASSDYTSTDTQYF. The CDR3, as DNA: TGTGCCAGCAGCGACTATACTAGCACAGATACGCAGTATTTT.

A note on this clonotype: Relative to the germline gene, one junction end is altered; a read error may explain this. This rearrangement joins TRBV25-1 to TRBJ2-7; D is possibly TRBD1 (5 bases). CDR1 MGHDK and CDR2 SYGVNS come from the germline V gene. This CDR3 is 15 amino acids long. The DNA for the CDR3 is TGTGCCAGCAGCCCAGACAGAAACCCCCTCTACGACCAGTACTTC. It is translated as CASSPDRNPLYDQYF.

The table lists this clonotype with many counts. This sequence joins TRBV19 and TRBJ1-2; 10 bases match TRBD1. This CDR3 has 14 amino acids. Germline assignment: CDR1 LNHDA and CDR2 SQIVND (reference sequence). The trim removed 7 bases at V and 5 bases at J, leaving 7 bases unmatched. CDR3 loop: CASTPDRGLYGYTF. In nucleotides, the CDR3 is TGTGCCAGTACTCCCGACAGGGGGCTATATGGCTACACCTTC.

This clonotype was observed at least ten times. Here the CDR3 reads CASSPSGLSYGGELFF. For the CDR3, the DNA is TGTGCCAGCAGCCCCTCGGGACTTTCCTACGGCGGGGAGCTGTTTTTT. The gene calls are TRBV7-2 and TRBJ2-2, with D possibly TRBD2 on 6 matching bases. The CDR3 consists of 16 residues. The ends were cut back, 5 bases at V and 7 bases at J, with 20 bases in the middle. Germline CDR1 is SGHTA and CDR2 is FQGNSA.

V usage is TRBV30 and J usage is TRBJ2-2; the match to TRBD2 covers 8 bases. With V trimmed by 3 bases and J by 0 bases, 0 bases remained unmatched. This CDR3 comprises 14 residues. Germline V CDR1 and CDR2: GTSNPN, SVGIG (reference sequence). CDR3 DNA sequence: TGTGCCTGGAGGGGACTAGCGAACACCGGGGAGCTGTTTTTT. Translating it yields CAWRGLANTGELFF.

This clonotype was detected only a few times. One end of the junction is discordant with germline, which a read error may explain. CDR3 coding DNA: TGTGCCGGCAGTCACTCCGCGGGGGGATGGGGATATGGCTACACCTTC. It codes for CAGSHSAGGWGYGYTF. The rearrangement links TRBV6-5 to TRBJ1-2, with D maybe TRBD1 (5 bases). Germline CDR1 is MNHEY and CDR2 is SVGAGI. CDR3 length: 16 amino acids.

This clonotype was observed many times. This rearrangement joins TRBV5-1 to TRBJ2-5; possibly TRBD1 for D (5 bases). Germline loops: CDR1 SGHRS, CDR2 YFSETQ. The CDR3 runs 14 residues. The V and J ends lost 2 bases and 5 bases respectively, with 13 bases between them. CDR3 loop: CASSFGQAGETQYF. CDR3 sequence (DNA): TGCGCCAGCAGCTTCGGACAAGCTGGGGAGACCCAGTACTTC.

This clonotype was detected once. A junction end diverges from the germline sequence, so it may reflect a read error. The chain links TRBV24-1 to TRBJ2-5; tentatively, D is TRBD2 (6 bases). The CDR3 runs 15 residues. Germline V gives CDR1 KGHDR, CDR2 SFDVKD. Here the CDR3 DNA reads TGTGCCACCAGTGATCCATTAGCGGACCAAGAGACCCAGTACTTT. Translating it yields CATSDPLADQETQYF.

This chain links TRBV6-5 with TRBJ1-2; D possibly corresponds to TRBD1 (6 bases). Per germline, CDR1 MNHEY and CDR2 SVGAGI. CDR3 length: 13 amino acids. Trimming left V 6 bases short and J 8 bases short, with 16 bases between. CDR3 DNA: TGTGCCAGCAGGTGGAACACAGGGAACGGCTACACCTTC. Translated, it gives CASRWNTGNGYTF.

This clonotype was seen a single time. The V call is TRBV12-3 or TRBV12-4, the J call TRBJ1-5, with D possibly matching TRBD1 (5 bases). V lost 8 bases, J lost 6 bases, and 14 bases lay in between. CDR3 length: 13 residues. CDR3 nucleotides: TGTGCCAGCGGGCAGGGAAATGGTCAGCCCCAGCATTTT. Translation: CASGQGNGQPQHF.

This clonotype was seen just once. The rearrangement uses TRBV19 and TRBJ1-2, with 10 bases lining up with TRBD1. Germline V gives CDR1 LNHDA, CDR2 SQIVND (reference sequence). The CDR3 contains 14 residues. Trimming cost V 9 bases and J 6 bases; bases outside gene matches: 10. This CDR3 reads CASSQGQGFDGYTF. CDR3 DNA sequence: TGTGCCAGCAGCCAGGGACAGGGGTTTGATGGCTACACCTTC.

This chain connects TRBV29-1 to TRBJ2-7; TRBD1 aligns across 7 bases. Germline V gives CDR1 SQVTM, CDR2 ANQGSEA. This CDR3 is built from 12 residues. V shed 7 bases, J shed 5 bases, and the junction held 8 bases outside the gene matches. For the CDR3, the DNA is TGCAGCGCGCCAGACAGGGTACACGAGCAGTACTTC. This codes for CSAPDRVHEQYF.

The chain employs TRBV7-3 and TRBJ2-1; 10 nucleotides agree with TRBD2. Germline V gene sequence: CDR1 SGHTA, CDR2 FQGTGA. This CDR3 contains 15 residues. V shed 8 bases and J 8 bases; nucleotides not matched to a gene: 12. CDR3 DNA sequence: TGTGCCAGCTGTGAGAGCGGGGGGGCCATCGATGAGCAGTTCTTC. Its translation is CASCESGGAIDEQFF.

This clonotype was recorded many times. The chain has TRBV12-3 or TRBV12-4 and TRBJ2-1, with D unclear. V was cut by 1 base and J by 8 bases, with 6 bases left in between. This CDR3 contains 12 residues. The CDR3 here is CASSLGGDEQFF. The CDR3 DNA reads TGTGCCAGCAGTTTAGGAGGCGATGAGCAGTTCTTC.

The rearrangement joins TRBV20-1 to TRBJ2-3; D ambiguous. Germline CDR1 is DFQATT and CDR2 is SNEGSKA (reference sequence). V shed 4 bases and J shed 3 bases, with 14 bases lying between them. The CDR3 runs 14 residues. CDR3 in amino acids: CSAKRLSGTDTQYF. As DNA, the CDR3 is TGCAGTGCTAAGAGACTCTCTGGGACAGATACGCAGTATTTT.

By sample fraction, this clonotype is medium-sized (0.01 to 0.1%). The chain carries TRBV7-9 and TRBJ1-5; TRBD1 is a possible D gene (5 bases). Trimming took off 1 base at V and 3 bases at J, with 16 bases between the two ends. CDR1 is SEHNR and CDR2 is FQNEAQ in the germline V gene (reference sequence). This CDR3 is built from 17 residues. CDR3 DNA: TGTGCCAGCAGCTTAGGAGTTTCAGACAGCTACAATCAGCCCCAGCATTTT. This gives the protein CASSLGVSDSYNQPQHF.